The 31 T cell receptor beta chains given below trace back to one sample, sequenced in a study of shared clonotypes between healthy human individuals (dated by TCRdb to the early 2020s). Libraries came from the immunoSEQ multiplex PCR assay. TCRdb provides this immuneACCESS table in a form limited to in-frame rearrangements. Some clones are lacking; in checked studies, under half of them reflect an unresolved V gene, and why the rest are absent is not known. The sample includes millions of clones, with more than 80% observed a single time. The ten largest clonotypes hold 0.3% to 0.4% of the sample. The source material was naive CD4+ T cells from PBMCs. The label giving this sample's cell subset or site can be read as: CD45RA+ positively selected. The receptors were sampled from a man between 18 and 35 years old in good health. Some clones in this sample may be carry-over from other donors' samples.

J is TRBJ2-1 and V is TRBV2; 11 bases align to TRBD2. The CDR3 is 15 residues long. Germline V gene data show CDR1 as SNHLY and CDR2 as FYNNEI. CDR3 coding DNA: TGTGCGATTAGACTAGCGGGATTACCCTACAATGAGCAGTTCTTC. Protein product: CAIRLAGLPYNEQFF.

J is TRBJ1-3 and V is TRBV6-6; 9 bases are a match to TRBD1. The V segment lost 8 bases and the J segment 4 bases; nucleotides outside the gene matches: 3. Germline V CDR1 and CDR2: MNHNY, SVGAGI (reference sequence). The CDR3 loop spans 13 amino acids. DNA of the CDR3: TGTGCCAGCCGGACAGGGGAAGGAAACACCATATATTTT. Translation: CASRTGEGNTIYF.

The chain employs TRBV19 and TRBJ2-2, with D perhaps TRBD2 (6 bases). The ends were cut back, 6 bases at V and 7 bases at J, with 18 bases in the middle. Germline CDR1 LNHDA, CDR2 SQIVND (reference sequence). This CDR3 contains 15 residues. The CDR3 DNA is TGTGCCAGTAGCAACCTGGGGGGAGCCGGCGGGGAGCTGTTTTTT. The encoded protein is CASSNLGGAGGELFF. Based on the CDR3 plus reference TRBV19 and TRBJ2-2, the full variable domain is DGGITQSPKYLFRKEGQNVTLSCEQNLNHDAMYWYRQDPGQGLRLIYYSQIVNDFQKGDIAEGYSVSREKKESFPLTVTSAQKNPTAFYLCASSNLGGAGGELFFGEGSRLTVL.

The V gene is TRBV7-2, the J gene TRBJ2-1, with 8 bases fitting TRBD2. The germline V gene has CDR1 SGHTA and CDR2 FQGNSA. The V and J ends lost 2 bases and 9 bases, in that order; junction bases with no gene match: 6. CDR3 length: 14 residues. Here the CDR3 DNA reads TGTGCCAGCAGCTTACTCGGGAGGGAGGCTGAGCAGTTCTTC. It is translated as CASSLLGREAEQFF.

The chain recombines TRBV28 with TRBJ1-2, with no clear D. CDR1 MDHEN and CDR2 SYDVKM come from the germline V gene. Between the trimmed V and J ends, which lost 3 bases and 4 bases, there was a span of 15 bases. CDR3 size: 15 residues. The CDR3 is CASSFSVVQIYGYTF. The CDR3 coding sequence is TGTGCCAGCAGTTTTTCGGTGGTACAGATCTATGGCTACACCTTC.

This chain connects TRBV7-3 to TRBJ2-2; D not certain. The CDR3 runs 17 residues. The V and J ends lost 2 bases and 4 bases respectively, with 17 bases between them. CDR1 and CDR2 from the germline V gene are SGHTA and FQGTGA. The CDR3 loop reads CASSLLGIGMGTGELFF. CDR3 sequence (DNA): TGTGCCAGCAGCTTACTGGGGATTGGGATGGGCACCGGGGAGCTGTTTTTT.

J is TRBJ2-7 and V is TRBV6-4; no reliable D call. The CDR3 is 15 residues long. The V gene's germline CDR1 is MRHNA and CDR2 SNTAGT. V was cut by 8 bases and J by 3 bases, with 20 bases left in between. CDR3 in amino acids: CASPAGSLTGYEQYF. In DNA, the CDR3 is TGTGCCAGCCCGGCCGGGTCTTTAACTGGCTACGAGCAGTACTTC.

Worth noting for this clone: This same CDR3 is encoded by further DNA sequences in the sample. V gene TRBV2 combines with J gene TRBJ2-3; D remains unclear. Looked up from germline, CDR1 is SNHLY and CDR2 is FYNNEI. Trimming pared 4 bases from V and 1 base from J, leaving 3 bases between. This CDR3 is 12 amino acids long. DNA for the CDR3: TGTGCCAGCAGTGGTGGCACAGATACGCAGTATTTT. It is translated as CASSGGTDTQYF. Using reference TRBV2 and TRBJ2-3 for the parts outside the CDR3, the full variable domain is EPEVTQTPSHQVTQMGQEVILRCVPISNHLYFYWYRQILGQKVEFLVSFYNNEISEKSEIFDDQFSVERPDGSNFTLKIRSTKLEDSAMYFCASSGGTDTQYFGPGTRLTVL.

The chain uses TRBV29-1 and TRBJ1-2; weak D call: TRBD1 (5 bases). CDR3 length: 14 residues. Per germline, CDR1 SQVTM and CDR2 ANQGSEA. The ends were cut back, 4 bases at V and 8 bases at J, with 20 bases in the middle. CDR3 bases: TGCAGCGTTGCCGGGACGGACTTTTTAGGGGGCTACACCTTC. Amino acid sequence: CSVAGTDFLGGYTF.

The chain recombines TRBV6-4 with TRBJ2-7; 8 bases fit TRBD2. CDR3 size: 11 residues. Germline CDR1 MRHNA, CDR2 SNTAGT. The CDR3 loop reads CAGIFSGARSV. The CDR3 DNA sequence: TGTGCCGGCATATTTAGCGGGGCCCGGTCGGTC.

The V gene is TRBV29-1, the J gene TRBJ1-2; possible D gene TRBD1, 5 bases. The length of the CDR3 is 15 residues. Trimming pared 4 bases from V and 5 bases from J, leaving 20 bases between. CDR1 is SQVTM and CDR2 is ANQGSEA in the germline V gene. CDR3 bases: TGCAGCGTTGGGGGACGGCTGAACCCGGCGTATGGCTACACCTTC. Translated: CSVGGRLNPAYGYTF.

J is TRBJ2-4 and V is TRBV4-1, with a possible D match to TRBD2 (6 bases). Germline V gene lookup returns CDR1 MGHRA and CDR2 YSYEKL. The V end was cut by 1 base, the J end by 6 bases, with 13 bases between. This CDR3 contains 15 residues. The CDR3 DNA follows: TGCGCCAGCAGCCAAGTACCAGGGACTGGAAACATTCAGTACTTC. Protein sequence: CASSQVPGTGNIQYF.

The V gene is TRBV6-5, the J gene TRBJ2-2; a possible D gene is TRBD1 (5 bases). The V and J ends lost 6 bases and 5 bases respectively, with 10 bases between them. The CDR3 extends over 13 amino acids. The germline gives CDR1 MNHEY, CDR2 SVGAGI. The CDR3 reads CASRIGETGELFF. The CDR3 DNA reads TGTGCCAGCAGGATAGGGGAAACCGGGGAGCTGTTTTTT.

The rearrangement uses TRBV5-6 and TRBJ2-3; no reliable D call. CDR3 length equals 14 residues. Germline V gene data show CDR1 as SGHDT and CDR2 as YYEEEE. Between the trimmed V and J ends, which lost 1 base and 2 bases, there was a span of 8 bases. CDR3 sequence: CASSLRQLTDTQYF. The CDR3 nucleotides are TGTGCCAGCAGCTTGCGGCAGCTCACAGATACGCAGTATTTT.

About this clone itself: Other DNA sequences within the sample encode an identical CDR3. The chain uses TRBV7-3 and TRBJ2-1; D gene unclear. Germline V CDR1 and CDR2: SGHTA, FQGTGA. The CDR3 runs to 12 residues. Trimming took off 5 bases at V and 6 bases at J, with 8 bases between the two ends. This CDR3 reads CASSLNGNEQFF. CDR3 nucleotide sequence: TGTGCCAGCAGCCTTAATGGCAATGAGCAGTTCTTC.

V is TRBV28 and J is TRBJ2-3; D might be TRBD1 or TRBD2, each matching 6 bases. The CDR3 has 17 residues. Trimming shortened V by 4 bases and J by 6 bases, and 23 bases separated the two germline ends. Germline V CDR1 and CDR2: MDHEN, SYDVKM. The CDR3 DNA sequence: TGTGCCAGCAGTTCGCCGGGGGCGGGACTCGAAATGGATACGCAGTATTTT. Encoded protein: CASSSPGAGLEMDTQYF.

J is TRBJ1-5 and V is TRBV2, with D perhaps TRBD1 (5 bases). The V and J ends lost 6 bases and 3 bases respectively, with 6 bases between them. Looked up from germline, CDR1 is SNHLY and CDR2 is FYNNEI. This CDR3 comprises 12 residues. The CDR3: CASRQDNQPQHF. CDR3 sequence (DNA): TGTGCCAGCAGACAGGACAATCAGCCCCAGCATTTT.

V is TRBV30 and J is TRBJ2-2; 8 bases agree with TRBD1. V lost 7 bases, J lost 5 bases, and 12 bases stayed unmatched. The CDR3 consists of 15 residues. Germline values: CDR1 GTSNPN, CDR2 SVGIG (reference sequence). The DNA for the CDR3 is TGTGCCTATAGACAGGGGCCACTTTTAACCGGGGAGCTGTTTTTT. Amino acid sequence: CAYRQGPLLTGELFF.

V gene TRBV28 combines with J gene TRBJ1-1, with TRBD1 identical over 10 bases. The CDR3 has 16 amino acids. Per the germline V gene, CDR1 is MDHEN and CDR2 is SYDVKM. Trimming cost V 7 bases and J 5 bases; bases outside gene matches: 13. As DNA, the CDR3 is TGTGCCAGCACAGGACGGGACAGGGGCTTCGAGACTGAAGCTTTCTTT. Translation gives CASTGRDRGFETEAFF. Full variable domain (missing parts from reference TRBV28 and TRBJ1-1): DVKVTQSSRYLVKRTGEKVFLECVQDMDHENMFWYRQDPGLGLRLIYFSYDVKMKEKGDIPEGYSVSREKKERFSLILESASTNQTSMYLCASTGRDRGFETEAFFGQGTRLTVV.

V gene TRBV5-6 combines with J gene TRBJ2-7, with 7 bases that match TRBD1. V dropped 0 bases and J dropped 3; count of bases not matched to a gene: 12. The CDR3 has 17 residues. CDR1 is SGHDT and CDR2 is YYEEEE in the germline V gene. The CDR3 loop is CASSLARDSLFFYEQYF. The CDR3 DNA follows: TGTGCCAGCAGCTTGGCTAGGGACAGCCTTTTTTTCTACGAGCAGTACTTC.

About this clone: The sample has other DNA sequences that encode this CDR3 too. The rearrangement joins TRBV7-2 to TRBJ2-1; 14 nucleotides line up with TRBD2. V trimming: 2 bases; J trimming: 7 bases; junction bases outside the gene matches: 4. CDR3 length: 16 amino acids. CDR1 is SGHTA, CDR2 FQGNSA, per germline. The CDR3 here is CASSLLGLAGDNEQFF. The DNA of the CDR3 is TGTGCCAGCAGCTTATTGGGACTAGCGGGAGATAATGAGCAGTTCTTC.

The chain uses TRBV7-2 and TRBJ2-7; 10 bases match TRBD1. CDR1 is SGHTA and CDR2 is FQGNSA in the germline V gene. This CDR3 is 15 amino acids long. V shed 4 bases and J 9 bases; nucleotides not matched to a gene: 12. The CDR3 coding sequence is TGTGCCAGCAGCTCGATAACCGGGACAGGGGCGGTGCAGTACTTC. This sequence encodes CASSSITGTGAVQYF.

J is TRBJ1-2 and V is TRBV6-5, with D possibly matching TRBD1 (6 bases). Germline-derived CDR1 and CDR2 are MNHEY and SVGAGI. V was shortened by 6 bases and J by 0 bases, with 14 bases between the two germline ends. The CDR3 spans 15 residues. The CDR3 bases are TGTGCCAGCAGACTACAGGGAGGTCCTAACTATGGCTACACCTTC. Protein sequence: CASRLQGGPNYGYTF.

The rearrangement links TRBV6-5 to TRBJ1-2; tentatively, D is TRBD1 (5 bases). V dropped 5 bases and J dropped 1 base, with 14 bases sitting between them. Germline CDR1 reads MNHEY; CDR2 reads SVGAGI. The CDR3 totals 15 residues. CDR3 coding DNA: TGTGCCAGCAGTCGGGGGGGGGTCATTAACTATGGCTACACCTTC. This codes for CASSRGGVINYGYTF.

The chain employs TRBV19 and TRBJ2-3; weak D call: TRBD2 (6 bases). Germline lookup yields CDR1 LNHDA and CDR2 SQIVND (reference sequence). V was shortened by 3 bases and J by 7 bases, with 17 bases between the two germline ends. This CDR3 contains 15 residues. The CDR3 DNA sequence: TGTGCCAGTAGTATTGGGACTTCCCCCCCGAATACGCAGTATTTT. Protein: CASSIGTSPPNTQYF.

The rearrangement uses TRBV18 and TRBJ1-2; D perhaps matches TRBD1 (5 bases). The germline V gene has CDR1 KGHSH and CDR2 LQKENI. This CDR3 region has 14 residues. Trimming removed 3 bases from V and 8 bases from J, with 16 bases in between. In DNA form, the CDR3 reads TGTGCCAGCTCACCGCCACGGGGGTCGGAGGGCTACACCTTC. Translated, it gives CASSPPRGSEGYTF.

This chain uses TRBV2 with TRBJ2-5; maybe TRBD1 (5 bases). There are 13 residues in the CDR3. V was shortened by 4 bases and J by 6 bases, with 12 bases between the two germline ends. Per the germline V gene, CDR1 is SNHLY and CDR2 is FYNNEI. CDR3 amino acids: CASSVQGGQTQYF. The CDR3, as DNA: TGTGCCAGCAGTGTCCAGGGCGGCCAGACCCAGTACTTC.

This chain joins TRBV7-9 and TRBJ1-2; tentative D call: TRBD1 (6 bases). V was pared by 4 bases and J by 7 bases, with 16 bases between. The CDR3 has 14 residues. Germline assignment: CDR1 SEHNR and CDR2 FQNEAQ (reference sequence). The CDR3 is CASSSQGGEVGYTF. The CDR3 DNA reads as TGTGCCAGCAGCTCCCAAGGGGGGGAGGTTGGCTACACCTTC.

For the CDR3, the DNA is TGTGCCAGCAGCTTGGATGGGAGCTCCTATAATTCACCCCTCCACTTT. It specifies CASSLDGSSYNSPLHF. The chain has TRBV5-6 and TRBJ1-6; D is ambiguous. Trimming shortened V by 0 bases and J by 0 bases, and 7 bases separated the two germline ends. CDR1 SGHDT and CDR2 YYEEEE come from the germline V gene. The CDR3 has 16 residues. The full variable domain, its missing parts supplied by reference TRBV5-6 and TRBJ1-6, is DAGVTQSPTHLIKTRGQQVTLRCSPKSGHDTVSWYQQALGQGPQFIFQYYEEEERQRGNFPDRFSGHQFPNYSSELNVNALLLGDSALYLCASSLDGSSYNSPLHFGNGTRLTVT.

About this clone itself: This sample includes further DNA sequences coding for the same CDR3. V gene TRBV5-8 combines with J gene TRBJ2-5; D not resolved. CDR3 size: 12 residues. Germline V gene lookup returns CDR1 SGHTS and CDR2 YDEGEE. The ends were cut back, 2 bases at V and 4 bases at J, with 6 bases in the middle. This CDR3 is CASSFLGETQYF. The CDR3 region has the DNA TGTGCCAGCAGCTTCTTAGGAGAGACCCAGTACTTC.

With regard to this clone: Relative to the germline gene, one junction end is altered; a read error may explain this. The V gene is TRBV2, the J gene TRBJ1-4, with TRBD1 matching 7 bases. The CDR3 totals 15 residues. In germline, CDR1 is SNHLY, CDR2 FYNNEI. CDR3 sequence reads: CASREGGAKNEKLFF. The CDR3 DNA reads TGTGCCAGCAGGGAAGGGGGCGCGAAGAATGAAAAACTGTTTTTT.